Listed below are T cell receptor beta chains from one sample, sequenced in a study of T cells in Graves' hyperthyroidism and ophthalmopathy. In TCRdb, the multiplex PCR reads were re-called with MiXCR into one record per CDR3 protein. The sample has about 400,000 distinct CDR3 sequences, less than 20% seen once. Sequencing was performed on blood. These receptors were taken from a woman between 18 and 29 years old with Graves' hyperthyroidism. The CDR3 runs from the conserved cysteine through the conserved F or W. The D gene is left open where the match is weak. Rows may omit the clone size; those that give it use once, few, many or a size class.

. | . | TRBJ2-3 | TRBV7-2 | CASSLGADYYQAGKDTQYF | TGTGCCAGCAGCTTAGGGGCAGACTACTACCAGGCGGGAAAAGATACGCAGTATTTT
TRBD2 | many | TRBJ2-1 | TRBV7-2 | CASSELADAYNEQFF | TGTGCCAGCAGCGAACTAGCGGACGCCTACAATGAGCAGTTCTTC
. | few | TRBJ2-1 | TRBV5-8 | CASSLDVGIYNEQFF | TGTGCCAGCAGCTTAGATGTAGGGATCTACAATGAGCAGTTCTTC
. | many | TRBJ2-2 | TRBV6-1 | CASGQYTGELFF | TGTGCCAGCGGGCAGTACACCGGGGAGCTGTTTTTT
. | few | TRBJ2-1 | TRBV6-1 | CASSLTLSSYNEQFF | TGTGCCAGCAGTTTAACCTTAAGCTCCTACAATGAGCAGTTCTTC
TRBD2 | many | TRBJ2-1 | TRBV5-1 | CASSLTSGSHNEQFF | TGCGCCAGCAGCTTGACTAGCGGGAGCCACAATGAGCAGTTCTTC
TRBD1 | many | TRBJ1-2 | TRBV13 | CASSTRLQGAYGYTF | TGTGCCAGCAGCACGCGATTACAGGGGGCCTATGGCTACACCTTC
. | few | TRBJ2-7 | TRBV10-1 | CASSEERDTSEQYF | TGCGCCAGCAGTGAGGAGCGGGACACCTCCGAGCAGTACTTC
. | few | TRBJ1-2 | TRBV9 | CASSVATGEGRGENPGDGYTF | TGTGCCAGCAGCGTAGCTACTGGAGAGGGACGGGGGGAGAACCCTGGGGATGGCTACACCTTC
TRBD1 | many | TRBJ1-1 | TRBV12-3/TRBV12-4 | CASSPSRRQGTEAFF | TGTGCCAGCAGCCCCAGCCGAAGACAGGGGACTGAAGCTTTCTTT
TRBD1 | . | TRBJ1-2 | TRBV29-1 | CSVPGTGGNYGYTF | TGCAGCGTCCCCGGGACAGGGGGCAACTATGGCTACACCTTC
. | . | TRBJ1-1 | TRBV19 | CASSIGRGGLNTEAFF | TGTGCCAGTAGTATCGGGCGCGGGGGGCTTAACACTGAAGCTTTCTTT
TRBD2 | many | TRBJ2-7 | TRBV2 | CASSGLALGLEQYF | TGTGCCAGCAGTGGACTAGCTCTCGGGCTCGAGCAGTACTTC
. | . | TRBJ2-1 | TRBV9 | CASSGSSRASNEQFF | TGTGCCAGCAGCGGTTCGAGCAGGGCCTCCAATGAGCAGTTCTTC
. | many | TRBJ2-5 | TRBV24-1 | CATSDSPQTGQETQYF | TGTGCCACCAGTGATTCCCCTCAGACCGGCCAAGAGACCCAGTACTTC
TRBD1 | . | TRBJ2-7 | TRBV11-1 | CASSLWDSRTYEQYF | TGTGCCAGCAGCTTATGGGACAGTCGGACCTACGAGCAGTACTTC
TRBD1 | many | TRBJ1-5 | TRBV30 | CAWSVGGQPENQPQHF | TGTGCCTGGAGTGTGGGGGGACAGCCCGAAAATCAGCCCCAGCATTTT
TRBD1 | many | TRBJ2-1 | TRBV5-8 | CASSFWTGGLTEQFF | TGTGCCAGCAGCTTTTGGACAGGGGGGCTTACTGAGCAGTTCTTC
. | many | TRBJ2-3 | TRBV7-9 | CASSLARHSDTQYF | TGTGCCAGCAGCTTAGCCAGGCATTCAGATACGCAGTATTTT
TRBD2 | many | TRBJ2-5 | TRBV24-1 | CATGTSAGGAETQYF | TGTGCCACCGGAACTTCTGCGGGAGGGGCGGAGACCCAGTACTTC
. | many | TRBJ2-1 | TRBV27 | CASSLSPVIYNEQFF | TGTGCCAGCAGTTTATCGCCAGTTATTTACAATGAGCAGTTCTTC
. | few | TRBJ2-3 | TRBV10-3 | CATGAAGEEDTQYF | TGTGCCACGGGGGCTGCAGGCGAGGAAGATACGCAGTATTTT
. | many | TRBJ1-2 | TRBV11-2 | CASSFESRTYGYTF | TGTGCCAGCAGCTTCGAGAGCAGAACTTATGGCTACACCTTC
. | many | TRBJ2-7 | TRBV6-5 | CASSYSFGAGSYEQYF | TGTGCCAGCAGTTACTCGTTCGGGGCGGGTTCCTACGAGCAGTACTTC
. | many | TRBJ2-1 | TRBV6-2/TRBV6-3 | CASIAYPSSYNEQFF | TGTGCCAGCATCGCCTACCCGAGCTCCTACAATGAGCAGTTCTTC
TRBD1 | . | TRBJ2-1 | TRBV20-1 | CSARDPKGADEQFF | TGCAGTGCTAGAGATCCGAAGGGGGCTGATGAGCAGTTCTTC
TRBD2 | few | TRBJ2-3 | TRBV7-6 | CASSQTSGGTTDTQYF | TGTGCCAGCAGCCAGACTAGCGGGGGAACCACAGATACGCAGTATTTT
TRBD2 | . | TRBJ2-2 | TRBV20-1 | CSAPSLAGGWDGELFF | TGCAGTGCTCCTAGCCTAGCGGGAGGATGGGACGGGGAGCTGTTTTTT
TRBD1 | few | TRBJ2-7 | TRBV29-1 | CSVPGQGSYEQYF | TGCAGCGTTCCCGGACAGGGCTCCTACGAGCAGTACTTC
. | many | TRBJ2-6 | TRBV19 | CASSGLSGANVLTF | TGTGCCAGTAGTGGCCTCTCTGGGGCCAACGTCCTGACTTTC
TRBD1 | once | TRBJ2-7 | TRBV27 | CASSYRGLLFEQYF | TGTGCCAGCAGTTACAGGGGGCTATTGTTCGAGCAGTACTTC
. | . | TRBJ1-4 | TRBV6-1 | CANAPGRTNEKLFF | TGTGCCAACGCACCGGGCAGGACTAATGAAAAACTGTTTTTT
. | . | TRBJ1-2 | TRBV28 | CASTAGLNYGYTF | TGTGCCAGCACCGCCGGCCTTAACTATGGCTACACCTTC
. | . | TRBJ1-5 | TRBV2 | CASNFQTSNQPQHF | TGTGCCAGCAATTTCCAGACTAGCAATCAGCCCCAGCATTTT
. | . | TRBJ1-1 | TRBV5-1 | CASSLTMSANTEAFF | TGTGCCAGCAGCTTAACGATGTCGGCGAACACTGAAGCTTTCTTT
. | few | TRBJ1-2 | TRBV7-9 | CASSEGTSDYGYTF | TGTGCCAGCAGCGAAGGGACGTCGGATTATGGCTACACCTTC
. | many | TRBJ1-5 | TRBV12-3/TRBV12-4 | CASSLAGWQPQHF | TGTGCCAGCAGTCTGGCAGGGTGGCAGCCCCAGCATTTT
TRBD1 | . | TRBJ2-5 | TRBV7-2 | CASSSGQGQVGVHF | TGTGCCAGCAGCTCGGGACAGGGGCAGGTAGGTGTCCACTTC
TRBD2 | few | TRBJ2-2 | TRBV12-3/TRBV12-4 | CASSLWRGGRGTGELFF | TGTGCCAGCAGTTTATGGCGGGGGGGCCGAGGGACCGGGGAGCTGTTTTTT
TRBD1 | many | TRBJ2-4 | TRBV12-3/TRBV12-4 | CASSETGGPWKNIQYF | TGTGCCAGCAGTGAAACAGGGGGCCCTTGGAAAAACATTCAGTACTTC
. | many | TRBJ2-7 | TRBV3-1 | CASSLGLNSYEQYF | TGTGCCAGCAGCCTTGGACTAAACTCCTACGAGCAGTACTTC
TRBD2 | . | TRBJ2-7 | TRBV6-1 | CASKPPGGAHEQYF | TGTGCCAGCAAACCCCCGGGGGGGGCCCACGAGCAGTACTTC
TRBD2 | . | TRBJ2-5 | TRBV2 | CASRRTSGGALETQYF | TGTGCCAGCAGGCGGACTAGCGGGGGGGCCCTGGAGACCCAGTACTTC
TRBD1 | . | TRBJ2-7 | TRBV5-5 | CASRPPLGQAAYEQYF | TGTGCCAGCAGACCACCCCTGGGACAGGCGGCCTACGAGCAGTACTTC